This T cell receptor beta chain derives from a study of cytomegalovirus exposure and HLA in healthy donors. Comment on this clone: Antigen: not known.

Measured with immunoSEQ multiplex PCR; TCRdb has only the in-frame clones, and not every one. Seen here are 90,000 to 150,000 clones, more than 75% observed once, and the top ten hold 2% to 2.5%. Study findings and constraints: First-cohort TCR clusters were later found to tend to co-occur in the 90 to 150 validation repertoires.

Germline V gene lookup returns CDR1 SGHRS and CDR2 YFSETQ. This CDR3 spans 17 amino acids. V gave up 1 base and J gave up 0 bases; unmatched junction bases: 7. Separation from the approximately 660-subject first cohort characterized the approximately 120-subject validation cohort, to which the donors belonged. The specimen was PBMCs. This chain connects TRBV5-1 to TRBJ1-1; 9 bases are a match to TRBD1. This TCR derives from a woman in her twenties or thirties in good health and CMV-seronegative. The CDR3 loop reads CASSLTGTGQMNTEAFF. The CDR3 DNA reads as TGCGCCAGCAGCTTGACCGGGACAGGGCAAATGAACACTGAAGCTTTCTTT.